This TCR beta chain emerged from a study of OX40 agonist ivuxolimab in advanced cancers. Broader study findings: No antigen was identified for the clonally expanded peripheral T cells.

On this clone: Its antigen is undetermined.

Sequencing used immunoSEQ multiplex PCR; TCRdb keeps in-frame clones, though not all of them. The sample lists 71,000 or so clones, 86% occurring once. The CDR3 runs to 13 residues. CDR1 is SGHNT, CDR2 YYREEE, per germline (reference sequence). Trimming removed 2 bases from V and 5 bases from J, with 10 bases in between. This receptor was obtained from an adult with an advanced solid tumor such as melanoma, head and neck, liver or kidney cancer. The sequencing here drew on CD4+ or CD8+ T cells sorted from blood, taken in a trial of the OX40 agonist ivuxolimab. The chain joins TRBV5-4 to TRBJ2-5, with a weak D call TRBD1 (6 bases). The CDR3 loop is CASSLQGYETQYF. DNA of the CDR3: TGTGCCAGCAGCTTACAGGGTTACGAGACCCAGTACTTC.